This entry lists 18 T cell receptor beta chains sequenced from one sample in a study of blood T cell repertoires in COVID-19. Data came from immunoSEQ multiplex PCR; TCRdb stores just in-frame clones and leaves some out. The sample has some 300,000 clones, just under 90% seen once. The specimen sequenced was PBMCs or T cells enriched from blood (not recorded which). All receptors derive from a woman between 50 and 59 years old who had been exposed to COVID-19.

J is TRBJ1-4 and V is TRBV19; a weak D match, TRBD1 (6 bases). CDR1 and CDR2 (germline): LNHDA, SQIVND (reference sequence). The CDR3 contains 15 residues. V lost 6 bases and J 8 bases, leaving 19 bases between the germline ends. CDR3 loop: CASRGNRDPGEKLFF. DNA for the CDR3: TGTGCCAGTAGAGGAAACAGGGATCCGGGAGAAAAACTGTTTTTT.

With respect to this clone: This CDR3 is also generated by other DNA sequences in the sample. The chain links TRBV6-5 to TRBJ2-7; TRBD1 aligns across 10 bases. The CDR3 is made up of 14 amino acids. Germline CDR1 is MNHEY and CDR2 is SVGAGI. The junction had 1 base not matched to a gene; V was cut back by 5 bases and J by 0 bases. The CDR3 sequence: CASSRDRGSYEQYF. The CDR3 nucleotides are TGTGCCAGCAGTAGGGACAGGGGCTCCTACGAGCAGTACTTC.

This chain uses TRBV6-4 with TRBJ2-5; D might be TRBD1 (7 bases). V lost 8 bases, J lost 4 bases, and 17 bases lay in between. This CDR3 spans 14 amino acids. The germline V gene encodes CDR1 MRHNA and CDR2 SNTAGT. CDR3 DNA: TGTGCCAGCGGCACGCCCAGGGGGGCAGAGACCCAGTACTTC. Translation gives CASGTPRGAETQYF.

This chain uses TRBV4-2 with TRBJ2-2, with a possible D match to TRBD1 (6 bases). The V gene's germline CDR1 is LGHNA and CDR2 YNFKEQ. The V and J ends lost 0 bases and 4 bases respectively, with 15 bases between them. This CDR3 contains 17 residues. Here the CDR3 DNA reads TGTGCCAGCAGCCAAGAAGGGGGACCTGCGGGCACCGGGGAGCTGTTTTTT. Residues: CASSQEGGPAGTGELFF.

V gene TRBV25-1 combines with J gene TRBJ1-6; maybe TRBD1 (6 bases). The ends were cut back, 6 bases at V and 7 bases at J, with 10 bases in the middle. The CDR3 is 13 residues long. From germline, CDR1 is MGHDK and CDR2 SYGVNS. The CDR3 loop is CASRDRPNSPLHF. CDR3 sequence (DNA): TGTGCCAGCAGGGACAGACCAAATTCACCCCTCCACTTT. Complete variable domain (other parts from reference TRBV25-1 and TRBJ1-6): EADIYQTPRYLVIGTGKKITLECSQTMGHDKMYWYQQDPGMELHLIHYSYGVNSTEKGDLSSESTVSRIRTEHFPLTLESARPSHTSQYLCASRDRPNSPLHFGNGTRLTVT.

The CDR3 nucleotides are TGTGCCAGCAGGGAGATCGGGGGAAACTATGGCTACACCTTC. Encoded protein: CASREIGGNYGYTF. The chain recombines TRBV6-5 with TRBJ1-2; possible D gene TRBD1, 5 bases. Trimming took off 6 bases at V and 2 bases at J, with 13 bases between the two ends. From germline, CDR1 is MNHEY and CDR2 SVGAGI. This CDR3 has 14 residues.

The CDR3 loop reads CASSSLTGTGELFF. Written as DNA, the CDR3 is TGTGCCAGCAGCTCACTTACAGGGACCGGGGAGCTGTTTTTT. The rearrangement uses TRBV11-2 and TRBJ2-2; a possible D gene is TRBD1 (6 bases). V lost 4 bases and J 5 bases, leaving 11 bases between the germline ends. The germline V gene encodes CDR1 SGHAT and CDR2 FQNNGV. This CDR3 region has 14 residues.

The rearrangement links TRBV6-1 to TRBJ2-7; 10 bases match TRBD1. CDR3 size: 15 residues. V was pared by 2 bases and J by 1 base, with 2 bases of the junction left unmatched. Germline V gene data show CDR1 as MNHNS and CDR2 as SASEGT. The CDR3 DNA is TGTGCCAGCAGTGAACGGGACAGGGGATCCTACGAGCAGTACTTC. Protein: CASSERDRGSYEQYF.

V is TRBV29-1 and J is TRBJ2-5; 9 bases align to TRBD1. The CDR3 spans 14 residues. Germline CDR1 reads SQVTM; CDR2 reads ANQGSEA. Trimming cost V 6 bases and J 4 bases; bases outside gene matches: 9. The CDR3 DNA sequence: TGCAGCGTCGCCGGGACAGGGTATCGAGAGACCCAGTACTTC. Encoded protein: CSVAGTGYRETQYF. The variable domain in full, completed from reference TRBV29-1 and TRBJ2-5, reads SAVISQKPSRDICQRGTSLTIQCQVDSQVTMMFWYRQQPGQSLTLIATANQGSEATYESGFVIDKFPISRPNLTFSTLTVSNMSPEDSSIYLCSVAGTGYRETQYFGPGTRLLVL.

This rearrangement joins TRBV6-1 to TRBJ1-2, with D possibly matching TRBD1 (6 bases). From germline, CDR1 is MNHNS and CDR2 SASEGT. V was cut by 3 bases and J by 2 bases, with 7 bases left in between. CDR3 size: 13 residues. CDR3 region: CASSETGNYGYTF. CDR3 in DNA: TGTGCCAGCAGTGAGACAGGAAACTATGGCTACACCTTC.

This clone was detected a few times. The chain combines TRBV5-4 with TRBJ1-2; 8 bases fit TRBD1. There are 16 residues in the CDR3. V lost 4 bases and J lost 3; bases outside the gene matches: 11. Germline V gene data show CDR1 as SGHNT and CDR2 as YYREEE (reference sequence). The CDR3 reads CASSPSPDRDHYGYTF. The DNA for the CDR3 is TGTGCCAGCAGCCCGTCCCCGGACAGGGACCACTATGGCTACACCTTC.

CDR3 nucleotides: TGTGCCAGCAGTTTAGAGCGGGGGGGCTTCTCCTACAATGAGCAGTTCTTC. Translated, it gives CASSLERGGFSYNEQFF. The V and J genes are TRBV28 and TRBJ2-1, with 10 bases identical to TRBD2. The J segment lost 0 bases and the V segment lost 2 bases, leaving 4 bases of the junction unmatched. CDR3 size: 17 residues. In germline, CDR1 is MDHEN, CDR2 SYDVKM.

The chain recombines TRBV21-1 with TRBJ2-2; whether TRBD2, the table's D call, matches the DNA was not checked. TRBV21-1 is reported as a pseudogene. The CDR3 runs 19 residues. CDR3 amino acids: CASSKALLAGDTNTGELFF. CDR3 nucleotides: TGTGCCAGCAGCAAAGCGCTTTTGGCGGGGGACACGAACACCGGGGAGCTGTTTTTT.

The rearrangement uses TRBV7-9 and TRBJ1-2; D not certain. V was shortened by 2 bases and J by 4 bases, with 8 bases between the two germline ends. The germline gives CDR1 SEHNR, CDR2 FQNEAQ (reference sequence). CDR3 length equals 13 residues. CDR3 nucleotides: TGTGCCAGCAGCTTACCACAGTCCTATGGCTACACCTTC. It translates to CASSLPQSYGYTF.

This chain joins TRBV4-1 and TRBJ2-4; D ambiguous. The V gene lost 0 bases and the J gene lost 2 bases, with 8 bases spanning the gap. From germline, CDR1 is MGHRA and CDR2 YSYEKL. The CDR3 extends over 15 amino acids. As DNA, the CDR3 is TGCGCCAGCAGCCAAGAGTACAGAACCAAAAACATTCAGTACTTC. The encoded protein is CASSQEYRTKNIQYF.

This clone was recorded only once. V is TRBV28 and J is TRBJ1-2; possible D gene TRBD1, 5 bases. Deletions cut 1 base from V and 3 bases from J, with 9 bases between. The CDR3 is made up of 14 amino acids. Germline CDR1 MDHEN, CDR2 SYDVKM. The CDR3 coding sequence is TGTGCCAGCAGTTTATCGGCAGGGTACTATGGCTACACCTTC. Protein product: CASSLSAGYYGYTF.

The chain recombines TRBV5-4 with TRBJ2-7, with TRBD2 matching 8 bases. CDR1 is SGHNT and CDR2 is YYREEE in the germline V gene (reference sequence). V gave up 0 bases and J gave up 3 bases; unmatched junction bases: 8. The CDR3 is 16 amino acids. CDR3 in amino acids: CASSLAASGGFYEQYF. Here the CDR3 DNA reads TGTGCCAGCAGCTTGGCCGCCAGCGGGGGCTTCTACGAGCAGTACTTC.

In its sample, this clone was seen a few times. The chain couples TRBV5-4 to TRBJ1-6, with a possible D match to TRBD1 (5 bases). The CDR3 consists of 15 residues. V was clipped by 4 bases and J by 5 bases, with 13 bases between them. Germline V gene sequence: CDR1 SGHNT, CDR2 YYREEE (reference sequence). CDR3 coding DNA: TGTGCCAGCAGCCCGAGGACACCGGATAATTCACCCCTCCACTTT. It specifies CASSPRTPDNSPLHF. The full variable domain, in which reference TRBV5-4 and TRBJ1-6 provide the parts outside the CDR3, is ETGVTQSPTHLIKTRGQQVTLRCSSQSGHNTVSWYQQALGQGPQFIFQYYREEENGRGNFPPRFSGLQFPNYSSELNVNALELDDSALYLCASSPRTPDNSPLHFGNGTRLTVT.